These T cell receptor beta chains were read from a single sample in a study of technical replicates of blood from several donors. The assay was immunoSEQ multiplex PCR, and TCRdb's table has in-frame clones only and misses some. The sample has roughly 90,000 clones, less than 96% seen once; the top ten hold around 0.4%. The sample was T cells isolated from PBMCs. The receptors derive from a human donor in good health. CDR3s include the opening cysteine and the closing phenylalanine or tryptophan. The D gene is left open where the match is weak. Size values are once, few and many counts, or a class for expanded clones, and some rows have none.

size,J,V,D,CDR3,DNA
.,TRBJ2-7,TRBV2,.,CASSEQSYEQYF,TGTGCCAGCAGTGAGCAGTCCTACGAGCAGTACTTC
.,TRBJ2-7,TRBV6-1,TRBD2,CASSEASGISYEQYF,TGTGCCAGCAGTGAAGCTAGCGGGATATCCTACGAGCAGTACTTC
once,TRBJ2-7,TRBV19,TRBD1,CASKTGTGNYEQYF,TGTGCCAGCAAGACTGGGACAGGGAACTACGAGCAGTACTTC
.,TRBJ2-2,TRBV7-9,TRBD1,CASSSIRTGGITGELFF,TGTGCCAGCAGCTCGATCAGGACAGGGGGCATCACCGGGGAGCTGTTTTTT
.,TRBJ2-1,TRBV19,TRBD2,CASSGNRLAGHTYNEQFF,TGTGCCAGTAGTGGGAATAGACTAGCGGGACACACCTACAATGAGCAGTTCTTC
.,TRBJ2-1,TRBV27,TRBD2,CAGGLARKRELFF,TGTGCCGGGGGACTAGCACGTAAAAGGGAGCTGTTCTTC
.,TRBJ2-7,TRBV7-2,.,CASSSTSLYEQYF,TGTGCCAGCAGCTCGACTAGTCTCTACGAGCAGTACTTC
.,TRBJ2-1,TRBV29-1,.,CSVEDERMGAYNEQFF,TGCAGCGTTGAAGATGAGCGGATGGGTGCCTACAATGAGCAGTTCTTC
.,TRBJ2-7,TRBV9,.,CASSGTRQGGEQYF,TGTGCCAGCAGTGGGACTAGACAGGGTGGTGAGCAGTACTTC
once,TRBJ2-7,TRBV6-1,TRBD1,CASMRTGGLYEQYF,TGTGCCAGCATGCGGACAGGGGGGCTCTACGAGCAGTACTTC
.,TRBJ2-2,TRBV4-2,.,CASSPGDFNTGELFF,TGTGCCAGCAGCCCTGGGGACTTCAACACCGGGGAGCTGTTTTTT
once,TRBJ2-5,TRBV7-9,.,CASSLHREMGTQYF,TGTGCCAGCAGCTTACATCGGGAGATGGGGACCCAGTACTTC
.,TRBJ2-3,TRBV7-7,.,CASSSTHGDREKVDTQYF,TGTGCCAGCAGCTCGACTCACGGGGACCGGGAGAAGGTAGATACGCAGTATTTT
.,TRBJ2-1,TRBV7-6,.,CASSLALGDYHEQFF,TGTGCCAGCAGCTTAGCGCTTGGAGATTACCATGAGCAGTTCTTC
once,TRBJ2-7,TRBV29-1,.,CSVEEGAYEQYF,TGCAGCGTTGAGGAGGGGGCATACGAGCAGTACTTC
.,TRBJ2-2,TRBV11-2,.,CASSTQQGILTGELFF,TGTGCCAGCAGCACCCAACAGGGTATCTTAACCGGGGAGCTGTTTTTT
.,TRBJ2-2,TRBV7-3,TRBD2,CASSFSGTGELFF,TGTGCCAGCAGCTTTAGCGGGACCGGGGAGCTGTTTTTT
.,TRBJ1-1,TRBV19,TRBD1,CASREGQLNTEAFF,TGTGCCAGTAGGGAGGGACAGTTGAACACTGAAGCTTTCTTT
.,TRBJ2-5,TRBV5-1,.,CASSIQGWETQYF,TGCGCCAGCAGCATACAGGGTTGGGAGACCCAGTACTTC
.,TRBJ1-2,TRBV2,TRBD1,CASLEGAKVRYTF,TGTGCCAGTTTGGAGGGGGCAAAGGTTCGCTACACCTTC
.,TRBJ2-7,TRBV2,TRBD2,CASTGTSGSTQYF,TGTGCCAGCACTGGGACTAGCGGGAGTACGCAGTACTTC
.,TRBJ2-3,TRBV6-1,.,CASSEAGLSTDTQYF,TGTGCCAGCAGTGAAGCGGGCTTAAGCACAGATACGCAGTATTTT
.,TRBJ2-1,TRBV19,TRBD2,CASSGLAGDGEQFF,TGTGCCAGTTCGGGACTAGCGGGAGACGGCGAGCAGTTCTTC
.,TRBJ1-1,TRBV27,TRBD1,CASSRQGRNTEAFF,TGTGCCAGCAGTCGACAGGGTAGGAACACTGAAGCTTTCTTT
.,TRBJ2-1,TRBV27,TRBD1,CASSLSQGARNEQFF,TGTGCCAGCAGTTTATCACAGGGGGCGCGGAATGAGCAGTTCTTC
.,TRBJ1-1,TRBV29-1,.,CSVVEGLDTEAFF,TGCAGCGTTGTTGAGGGTCTGGACACTGAAGCTTTCTTT
.,TRBJ2-7,TRBV7-6,TRBD2,CASSFITSGEQYF,TGTGCCAGCAGCTTTATAACTAGCGGCGAGCAGTACTTC
.,TRBJ2-5,TRBV18,TRBD1,CASSPGTGRETQYF,TGTGCCAGCTCACCCGGGACAGGGCGGGAGACCCAGTACTTC
.,TRBJ2-7,TRBV9,TRBD2,CASSGGLAGYEQYF,TGTGCCAGCAGCGGGGGACTAGCGGGCTACGAGCAGTACTTC
.,TRBJ2-1,TRBV28,TRBD1,CASSSRDSRTYNEQFF,TGTGCCAGCAGTTCCCGGGACAGCCGAACCTACAATGAGCAGTTCTTC
.,TRBJ1-2,TRBV5-6,.,CASSLASVLNYGYTF,TGTGCCAGCAGCTTGGCATCGGTTCTAAACTATGGCTACACCTTC
.,TRBJ2-3,TRBV13,TRBD2,CASSRKLFSGTSGREGTQYF,TGTGCCAGCAGCCGAAAACTATTTTCCGGGACTAGCGGGAGGGAAGGTACGCAGTATTTT